This T cell receptor beta chain emerged from a study of CD8 T cells in ankylosing spondylitis. TCRdb passed the 5' RACE reads through MiXCR, listing each CDR3 protein once. This table has fewer than 30,000 distinct CDR3 sequences, about 2.6% appearing once. This CDR3 comprises 15 residues. Germline V gene data show CDR1 as SGDLS and CDR2 as YYNGEE. Trimming shortened V by 0 bases and J by 2 bases, and 9 bases separated the two germline ends. Whole-study findings and limits: What appeared characteristic of ankylosing spondylitis blood was a TCR beta motif of 7 or 8 highly homologous variants.

In regard to this clonotype: Antigen unknown. A much more abundant neighbour one base away suggests this may be a read error.

This chain links TRBV9 with TRBJ1-5; the D is unclear. This sequence was found in a female donor with ankylosing spondylitis or in good health (not recorded which). Sequencing was carried out using blood, either unsorted or a sorted T cell fraction (not recorded which). CDR3 sequence reads: CASSVGGIGNQPQHF. CDR3 nucleotide sequence: TGTGCCAGCAGCGTAGGCGGCATAGGCAATCAGCCCCAGCATTTT.